Following are 12 T cell receptor beta chains from one sample sequenced in a study of blood T cell repertoires in COVID-19 (dated by TCRdb to the early 2020s). The library was generated by the immunoSEQ multiplex PCR assay. What TCRdb holds here is the immuneACCESS table cut down to in-frame rearrangements. Part of the clones is not present; checked against another copy, under half of the missing clones reflect an unresolved V gene, and the others are unexplained. The table for this sample lists about 190,000 clones; 89% of them were counted only once. The ten top clones hold around 7% of the sample. Input material: peripheral blood. The receptors come from a man aged 40-49 years with acute or convalescent COVID-19.

This sequence joins TRBV10-2 and TRBJ2-2, with a weak D call TRBD1 (5 bases). Germline V CDR1 and CDR2: WSHSY, SAAADI. The CDR3 has 15 residues. Deletions cut 8 bases from V and 1 base from J, with 14 bases between. The CDR3 spells CASGARTGNTGELFF. In nucleotides, the CDR3 is TGCGCCAGCGGGGCCCGAACAGGGAACACCGGGGAGCTGTTTTTT.

This rearrangement joins TRBV6-5 to TRBJ2-5, with D maybe TRBD2 (5 bases). Germline V gives CDR1 MNHEY, CDR2 SVGAGI. Between the trimmed V and J ends, which lost 6 bases and 3 bases, there was a span of 11 bases. CDR3 length: 13 amino acids. CDR3 loop: CASSKGGEETQYF. The CDR3 DNA sequence: TGTGCCAGCAGCAAAGGAGGTGAAGAGACCCAGTACTTC.

The chain combines TRBV7-2 with TRBJ2-2; D not certain. V was cut by 2 bases and J by 2 bases, with 15 bases left in between. In germline, CDR1 is SGHTA, CDR2 FQGNSA. The CDR3 runs to 17 residues. This chain's CDR3 is CASSLTSAVLNTGELFF. In DNA form, the CDR3 reads TGTGCCAGCAGCTTAACTTCCGCGGTCTTAAACACCGGGGAGCTGTTTTTT. Full variable domain (missing parts from reference TRBV7-2 and TRBJ2-2): GAGVSQSPSNKVTEKGKDVELRCDPISGHTALYWYRQSLGQGLEFLIYFQGNSAPDKSGLPSDRFSAERTGGSVSTLTIQRTQQEDSAVYLCASSLTSAVLNTGELFFGEGSRLTVL.

This chain joins TRBV12-3 or TRBV12-4 and TRBJ2-1; D is unresolved. V was trimmed by 6 bases and J by 6 bases, leaving 12 bases between them. This CDR3 contains 13 residues. Written as DNA, the CDR3 is TGTGCCAGCAGGCCATCTGGCTCCAATGAGCAGTTCTTC. This codes for CASRPSGSNEQFF.

The V call is TRBV11-2, the J call TRBJ2-5, with TRBD2 matching 7 bases. J gave up 4 bases and V 5 bases, and 4 bases lay outside the gene matches. Per germline, CDR1 SGHAT and CDR2 FQNNGV. The CDR3 loop spans 13 amino acids. Written as DNA, the CDR3 is TGTGCCAGCAGCCCCGGACTAGTAGAGACCCAGTACTTC. It specifies CASSPGLVETQYF. Full variable domain (missing parts from reference TRBV11-2 and TRBJ2-5): EAGVAQSPRYKIIEKRQSVAFWCNPISGHATLYWYQQILGQGPKLLIQFQNNGVVDDSQLPKDRFSAERLKGVDSTLKIQPAKLEDSAVYLCASSPGLVETQYFGPGTRLLVL.

V and J are TRBV28 and TRBJ1-2; 9 positions match TRBD1. CDR1 is MDHEN, CDR2 SYDVKM, per germline. With 6 bases clipped from V and 4 bases from J, the junction kept 9 bases outside the gene matches. This CDR3 region has 15 residues. CDR3 amino acids: CASRWGQGLIYGYTF. The CDR3, as DNA: TGTGCCAGCAGGTGGGGACAGGGATTAATCTATGGCTACACCTTC.

The chain uses TRBV3-1 (or the pseudogene TRBV3-2) and TRBJ1-6; tentative D call: TRBD1 (5 bases). Trimming stripped 6 bases from V and 3 bases from J, with 12 bases between. CDR1 and CDR2 from the germline V gene are LGHDT and YNNKEL (reference sequence). CDR3 length: 15 residues. CDR3 loop: CASSRGDGYNSPLHF. DNA for the CDR3: TGTGCCAGCAGTCGGGGGGACGGCTATAATTCACCCCTCCACTTT.

The rearrangement uses TRBV6-5 and TRBJ2-7; 7 bases match TRBD1. Germline V gives CDR1 MNHEY, CDR2 SVGAGI. CDR3 length equals 14 residues. The junction had 2 bases not matched to a gene; V was cut back by 0 bases and J by 3 bases. The CDR3 sequence is CASSYSGQSYEQYF. DNA of the CDR3: TGTGCCAGCAGTTACTCGGGACAGAGCTACGAGCAGTACTTC.

The rearrangement uses TRBV7-2 and TRBJ1-5; 8 bases are shared with TRBD1. Germline V gene sequence: CDR1 SGHTA, CDR2 FQGNSA. V was pared by 5 bases and J by 9 bases, with 9 bases of the junction left unmatched. The CDR3 totals 14 residues. The CDR3: CASSLAGQGRPQHF. The CDR3 nucleotides read TGTGCCAGCAGCCTGGCAGGACAGGGCCGGCCCCAGCATTTT.

The V call is TRBV27, the J call TRBJ2-7, with 9 bases that match TRBD2. The CDR3 has 15 amino acids. Per the germline V gene, CDR1 is MNHEY and CDR2 is SMNVEV (reference sequence). The J segment lost 10 bases and the V segment lost 6 bases, leaving 16 bases of the junction unmatched. The CDR3 here is CASSPLNESSGIQYF. CDR3 coding DNA: TGTGCCAGCAGCCCCTTAAATGAGTCTAGCGGGATCCAGTACTTC.

This clone was recorded a few times. V is TRBV5-4 and J is TRBJ2-7; TRBD1 might be the D (6 bases). The CDR3 is made up of 12 amino acids. V was shortened by 7 bases and J by 6 bases, with 14 bases between the two germline ends. Germline V gives CDR1 SGHNT, CDR2 YYREEE (reference sequence). The CDR3 spells CASQLQGGEQYF. The DNA of the CDR3 is TGTGCCAGCCAATTACAGGGCGGCGAGCAGTACTTC.

The chain has TRBV9 and TRBJ2-3; 7 nucleotides line up with TRBD2. CDR3 length: 16 residues. The trim removed 4 bases at V and 1 base at J, leaving 9 bases unmatched. Germline CDR1 and CDR2: SGDLS and YYNGEE. The CDR3 reads CASSLGEGSGTDTQYF. The CDR3 DNA sequence: TGTGCCAGCAGCCTAGGGGAGGGCTCAGGCACAGATACGCAGTATTTT.